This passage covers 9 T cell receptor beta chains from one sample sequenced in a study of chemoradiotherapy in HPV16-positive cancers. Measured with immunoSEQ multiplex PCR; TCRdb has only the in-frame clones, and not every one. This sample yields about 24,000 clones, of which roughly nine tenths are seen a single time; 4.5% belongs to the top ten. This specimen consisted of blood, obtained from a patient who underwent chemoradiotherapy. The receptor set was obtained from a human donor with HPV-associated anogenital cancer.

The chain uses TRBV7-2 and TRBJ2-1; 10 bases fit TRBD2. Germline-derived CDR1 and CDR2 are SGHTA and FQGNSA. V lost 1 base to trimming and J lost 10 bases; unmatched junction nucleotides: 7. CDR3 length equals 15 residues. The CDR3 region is CASSLGLAGAREQFF. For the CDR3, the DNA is TGTGCCAGCAGCTTAGGTCTAGCGGGAGCTCGCGAGCAGTTCTTC.

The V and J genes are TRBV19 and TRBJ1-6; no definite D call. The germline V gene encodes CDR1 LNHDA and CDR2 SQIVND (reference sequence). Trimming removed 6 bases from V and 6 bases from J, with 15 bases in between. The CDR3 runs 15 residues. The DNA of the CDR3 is TGTGCCAGTAGCGGGCCCCCCCGGGGTAATTCACCCCTCCACTTT. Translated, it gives CASSGPPRGNSPLHF.

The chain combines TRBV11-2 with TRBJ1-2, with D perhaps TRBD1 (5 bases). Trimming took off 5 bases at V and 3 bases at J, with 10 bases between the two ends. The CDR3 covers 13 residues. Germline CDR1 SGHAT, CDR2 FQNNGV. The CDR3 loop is CASSPQGDYGYTF. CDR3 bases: TGTGCCAGCAGCCCCCAGGGTGACTATGGCTACACCTTC.

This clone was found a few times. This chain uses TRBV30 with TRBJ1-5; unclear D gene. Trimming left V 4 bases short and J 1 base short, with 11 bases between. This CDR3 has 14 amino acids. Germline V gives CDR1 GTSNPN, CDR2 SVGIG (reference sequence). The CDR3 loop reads CAWTGKRSNQPQHF. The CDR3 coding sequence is TGTGCCTGGACGGGGAAGAGAAGCAATCAGCCCCAGCATTTT.

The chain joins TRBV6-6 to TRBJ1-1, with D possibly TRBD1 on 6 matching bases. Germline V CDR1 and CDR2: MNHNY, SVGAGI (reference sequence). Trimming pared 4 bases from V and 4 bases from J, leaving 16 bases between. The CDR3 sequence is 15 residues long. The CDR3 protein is CASSLQGRSGTEAFF. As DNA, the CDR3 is TGTGCCAGCAGTTTGCAGGGGCGAAGTGGCACTGAAGCTTTCTTT.

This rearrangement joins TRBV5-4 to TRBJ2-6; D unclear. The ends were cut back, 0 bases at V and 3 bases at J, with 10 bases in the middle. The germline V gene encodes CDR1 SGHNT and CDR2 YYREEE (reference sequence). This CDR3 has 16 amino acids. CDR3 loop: CASSLVLGGGANVLTF. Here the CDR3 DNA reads TGTGCCAGCAGCTTGGTATTGGGTGGTGGGGCCAACGTCCTGACTTTC.

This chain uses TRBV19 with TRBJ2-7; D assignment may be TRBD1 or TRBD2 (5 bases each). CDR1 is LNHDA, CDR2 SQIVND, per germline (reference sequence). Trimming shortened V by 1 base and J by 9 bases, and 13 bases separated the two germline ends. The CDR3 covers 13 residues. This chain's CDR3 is CASSIAGTGGQYF. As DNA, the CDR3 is TGTGCCAGTAGTATAGCGGGGACCGGTGGGCAGTACTTC.

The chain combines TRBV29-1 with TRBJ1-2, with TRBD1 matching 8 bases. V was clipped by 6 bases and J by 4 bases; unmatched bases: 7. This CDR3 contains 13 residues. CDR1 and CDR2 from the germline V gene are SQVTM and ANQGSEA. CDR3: CSVGTGDAYGYTF. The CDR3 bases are TGCAGCGTGGGGACAGGTGATGCCTATGGCTACACCTTC.

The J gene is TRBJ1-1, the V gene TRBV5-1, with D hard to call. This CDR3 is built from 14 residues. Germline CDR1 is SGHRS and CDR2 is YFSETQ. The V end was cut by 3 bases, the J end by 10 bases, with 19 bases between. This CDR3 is CASSYSIPAETAFF. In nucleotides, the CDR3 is TGCGCCAGCAGCTATTCTATCCCAGCGGAGACAGCTTTCTTT.